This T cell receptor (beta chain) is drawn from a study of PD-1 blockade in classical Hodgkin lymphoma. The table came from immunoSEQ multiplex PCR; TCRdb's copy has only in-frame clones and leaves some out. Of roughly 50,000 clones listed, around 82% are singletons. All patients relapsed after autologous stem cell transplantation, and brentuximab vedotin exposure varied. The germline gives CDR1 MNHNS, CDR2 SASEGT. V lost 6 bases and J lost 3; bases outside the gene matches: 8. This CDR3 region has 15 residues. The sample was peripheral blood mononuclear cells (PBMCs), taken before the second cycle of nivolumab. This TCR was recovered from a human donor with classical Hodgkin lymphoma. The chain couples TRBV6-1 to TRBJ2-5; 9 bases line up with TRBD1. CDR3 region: CASRTGTGREETQYF. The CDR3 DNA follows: TGTGCCAGCAGAACCGGGACAGGGAGAGAAGAGACCCAGTACTTC.